Presented here are 17 T cell receptor beta chains from one specimen sequenced in a study of T cell repertoires in cytomegalovirus infection. Each CDR3 protein is one row after TCRdb ran MiXCR on the reads. The table records some 600,000 distinct CDR3 sequences, roughly 24% of them present only once. Sequencing was done on a sample of CD8+ T cells from PBMCs. Source of these receptors: a human donor in good health (CMV status not recorded). Some clones in this sample may be carry-over from other donors' samples.

The chain joins TRBV20-1 to TRBJ1-1, with 7 bases aligning to TRBD1. The CDR3 runs 15 residues. Germline trimming cut 2 bases from V and 4 bases from J; bases unmatched to any gene: 10. CDR1 is DFQATT and CDR2 is SNEGSKA in the germline V gene (reference sequence). This chain's CDR3 is CSARPQRQGITEAFF. CDR3 in DNA: TGCAGTGCTAGACCCCAAAGACAGGGTATCACTGAAGCTTTCTTT.

This chain connects TRBV25-1 to TRBJ2-3; tentative D call: TRBD2 (6 bases). Per germline, CDR1 MGHDK and CDR2 SYGVNS. The CDR3 consists of 16 residues. The V gene lost 0 bases and the J gene lost 2 bases, with 12 bases spanning the gap. CDR3 amino acids: CASSEYFGTDTDTQYF. For the CDR3, the DNA is TGTGCCAGCAGTGAATATTTTGGGACTGACACAGATACGCAGTATTTT.

This clonotype was recorded many times. V usage is TRBV6-2 or TRBV6-3 and J usage is TRBJ2-7; unclear D gene. Germline-derived CDR1 and CDR2 are MNHEY and SVGEGT. There are 12 residues in the CDR3. Trimming removed 2 bases at V and 4 bases at J, with 6 bases between. In nucleotides, the CDR3 is TGTGCCAGCAGTTACACCGTTTACGAGCAGTACGTC. It translates to CASSYTVYEQYV.

This chain joins TRBV7-6 and TRBJ2-5; tentative D call: TRBD1 (5 bases). The CDR3 loop spans 15 amino acids. CDR1 and CDR2 from the germline V gene are SGHVS and FNYEAQ. Trimming stripped 2 bases from V and 5 bases from J, with 15 bases between. CDR3 nucleotide sequence: TGTGCCAGCAGCTTAAGGGGTCAACAAAGGGAGACCCAGTACTTC. The encoded protein is CASSLRGQQRETQYF. Supplemented by reference TRBV7-6 and TRBJ2-5, the full variable domain reads GAGVSQSPRYKVTKRGQDVALRCDPISGHVSLYWYRQALGQGPEFLTYFNYEAQQDKSGLPNDRFSAERPEGSISTLTIQRTEQRDSAMYRCASSLRGQQRETQYFGPGTRLLVL.

The rearrangement joins TRBV20-1 to TRBJ1-3; possibly TRBD1 for D (5 bases). V lost 3 bases, J lost 0 bases, and 21 bases lay in between. This CDR3 has 18 residues. Germline lookup yields CDR1 DFQATT and CDR2 SNEGSKA (reference sequence). CDR3 bases: TGCAGTGCTAGGGAGGACAAATCATCTCTCTTCTCTGGAAACACCATATATTTT. Its protein product is CSAREDKSSLFSGNTIYF.

This sequence joins TRBV29-1 and TRBJ2-7; 11 bases line up with TRBD2. This CDR3 comprises 15 residues. Germline trimming cut 7 bases from V and 1 base from J; bases unmatched to any gene: 9. Per germline, CDR1 SQVTM and CDR2 ANQGSEA. Here the CDR3 reads CSARELAGDSYEQYF. Here the CDR3 DNA reads TGCAGCGCCAGAGAACTAGCGGGGGATTCCTACGAGCAGTACTTC.

The rearrangement joins TRBV2 to TRBJ2-7; maybe TRBD2 (6 bases). V was trimmed by 4 bases and J by 4 bases, leaving 11 bases between them. The CDR3 totals 13 residues. Germline V gene lookup returns CDR1 SNHLY and CDR2 FYNNEI. CDR3 sequence: CASSGGLRYEQYF. In DNA form, the CDR3 reads TGTGCCAGCAGTGGGGGACTGCGGTACGAGCAGTACTTC. The variable domain in full, with the rest retrieved from reference TRBV2 and TRBJ2-7, is EPEVTQTPSHQVTQMGQEVILRCVPISNHLYFYWYRQILGQKVEFLVSFYNNEISEKSEIFDDQFSVERPDGSNFTLKIRSTKLEDSAMYFCASSGGLRYEQYFGPGTRLTVT.

This clonotype was seen more than once but under ten times. V and J are TRBV28 and TRBJ2-3; D gene ambiguous. Germline values: CDR1 MDHEN, CDR2 SYDVKM. V was cut by 6 bases and J by 2 bases, with 12 bases left in between. CDR3 size: 14 residues. The CDR3 sequence: CASSPDSVTDTQYF. CDR3 bases: TGTGCCAGCAGCCCCGATTCTGTCACAGATACGCAGTATTTT.

The gene calls are TRBV6-2 or TRBV6-3 and TRBJ2-2, with 7 bases that match TRBD1. This CDR3 region has 18 residues. Losses at the gene ends were 0 bases for V and 1 base for J; bases not matched to a gene: 8. Germline assignment: CDR1 MNHEY and CDR2 SVGEGT. This CDR3 reads CASSYSNRGVLNTGELFF. The CDR3 nucleotides are TGTGCCAGCAGTTACTCGAACAGGGGAGTCCTGAACACCGGGGAGCTGTTTTTT.

This chain connects TRBV7-4 to TRBJ2-3; D is uncertain. This CDR3 has 16 residues. The germline V gene has CDR1 SGHVT and CDR2 SQSDAQ. The germline V and J ends were trimmed by 0 bases and 2 bases, with 12 bases remaining between them. Here the CDR3 reads CASSLASGYFTDTQYF. CDR3 DNA: TGTGCCAGCAGCTTAGCTAGTGGCTACTTCACAGATACGCAGTATTTT.

This clonotype was found many times. The rearrangement uses TRBV11-2 and TRBJ2-1; 8 bases match TRBD2. The V and J ends lost 6 bases and 5 bases, in that order; junction bases with no gene match: 6. This CDR3 is built from 14 residues. The V gene's germline CDR1 is SGHAT and CDR2 FQNNGV. CDR3 loop: CASSSGGLHNEQFF. The CDR3 bases are TGTGCCAGCAGTTCGGGGGGGCTTCACAATGAGCAGTTCTTC.

This clonotype was recorded at least ten times. The chain links TRBV12-3 or TRBV12-4 to TRBJ1-2, with D possibly matching TRBD1 (6 bases). The CDR3 sequence is 14 residues long. Trimming cost V 6 bases and J 8 bases, with 19 bases left between them. The CDR3 protein is CASSRDTERQGYTF. The DNA for the CDR3 is TGTGCCAGCAGCCGGGACACGGAGCGTCAGGGCTACACCTTC.

The V call is TRBV11-2, the J call TRBJ1-5; D is possibly TRBD1 (6 bases). Trimming removed 1 base at V and 3 bases at J, with 10 bases between. This CDR3 spans 15 amino acids. Germline V gene data show CDR1 as SGHAT and CDR2 as FQNNGV. CDR3 residues: CASSLGQEDNQPQHF. In DNA, the CDR3 is TGTGCCAGCAGCTTAGGACAGGAAGACAATCAGCCCCAGCATTTT.

This clonotype was recorded at least ten times. The chain joins TRBV7-2 to TRBJ2-1; D is undetermined. The CDR3 extends over 17 amino acids. The germline V gene encodes CDR1 SGHTA and CDR2 FQGNSA. V was shortened by 0 bases and J by 4 bases, with 16 bases between the two germline ends. This CDR3 is CASSLAGSLTLYNEQFF. In DNA form, the CDR3 reads TGTGCCAGCAGCTTAGCCGGCTCCTTAACTTTATACAATGAGCAGTTCTTC.

This clonotype was observed many times. The J gene is TRBJ1-2, the V gene TRBV7-2, with D possibly matching TRBD1 (6 bases). The CDR3 is 13 amino acids. Trimming shortened V by 5 bases and J by 8 bases, and 15 bases separated the two germline ends. Germline CDR1 and CDR2: SGHTA and FQGNSA. CDR3 amino acids: CASSTGYGRGYTF. The DNA for the CDR3 is TGTGCCAGCAGCACAGGGTACGGGCGAGGCTACACCTTC.

This clonotype was seen at least ten times. The rearrangement joins TRBV7-9 to TRBJ2-1, with TRBD2 matching 13 bases. V gave up 3 bases and J gave up 5 bases; unmatched junction bases: 7. CDR3 length: 17 amino acids. Germline V gene lookup returns CDR1 SEHNR and CDR2 FQNEAQ (reference sequence). Here the CDR3 DNA reads TGTGCCAGCAGCTTCGGGACTAGCGGGGTAAGAAACAATGAGCAGTTCTTC. It is translated as CASSFGTSGVRNNEQFF.

The chain has TRBV6-8 and TRBJ2-5, with a tentative D call TRBD1 (6 bases). Germline values: CDR1 MNHGY, CDR2 SAAAGT. Trimming took 10 bases from V and 1 from J, leaving 16 bases between them. CDR3 length: 14 residues. DNA of the CDR3: TGTGCCATCAGGGGTAACGGAGTCCAAGAGACCCAGTACTTC. It translates to CAIRGNGVQETQYF.